This entry is about one T cell receptor beta chain. Here immunoSEQ multiplex PCR was the method, and the copy in TCRdb shows in-frame clones only, minus some. This sample has around 16,000 clones; roughly 84% occur once, and the top ten carry over 30%. Relapse after autologous stem cell transplantation occurred in every patient, and brentuximab vedotin exposure varied. Best outcomes ranged across complete response, partial response and progressive disease. The CDR3 totals 15 residues. CDR1 LNHDA and CDR2 SQIVND come from the germline V gene (reference sequence). Trimming removed 6 bases from V and 3 bases from J, with 18 bases in between. The sample originates from a study of PD-1 blockade in classical Hodgkin lymphoma.

Source: peripheral blood mononuclear cells (PBMCs), taken before the second cycle of nivolumab. The receptor was derived from a human donor with classical Hodgkin lymphoma. V usage is TRBV19 and J usage is TRBJ2-7, with D tentatively TRBD1 or TRBD2 (5 bases each). CDR3 sequence: CASSGEGRTFYEQYF. The CDR3 nucleotides are TGTGCCAGTAGCGGCGAGGGGCGGACCTTCTACGAGCAGTACTTC.